Listed below are T cell receptor beta chains from one sample, sequenced in a study of T cell changes during pregnancy in multiple sclerosis. Produced via immunoSEQ multiplex PCR; TCRdb's table is partial and in-frame only. The sample yields 45,000 to 60,000 clones, 90% seen once. This specimen consisted of CD8+ T cells from peripheral blood mononuclear cells, obtained before pregnancy. These receptors were obtained from a female donor with multiple sclerosis, enrolled in a pregnancy study. Each CDR3 is given with its conserved first and last residue. The D gene is left open where the match is weak. Part of the rows lack a size; the others show once, few, many or a class for expanded clones.

J,V,D,size,DNA,CDR3
TRBJ2-7,TRBV6-4,TRBD1,.,TGTGCCAGCAGTGACTCCGGGGACAGGGGCATAGTCCGGAATTCCTACGAGCAGTACTTC,CASSDSGDRGIVRNSYEQYF
TRBJ2-2,TRBV4-1,TRBD2,.,TGCGCCAGCAGACTAGCGGCGAACACCGGGGAGCTGTTTTTT,CASRLAANTGELFF
TRBJ2-3,TRBV2,TRBD2,.,TGTGCCAGCAGGGTTGGGACTAGCGGGGGCGCCACAGATACGCAGTATTTT,CASRVGTSGGATDTQYF
TRBJ2-5,TRBV19,.,.,TGTGCCAGTAGTATGGGTTCGGGGGGCTCGGAGACCCAGTACTTC,CASSMGSGGSETQYF
TRBJ1-1,TRBV27,.,once,TGTGCCAGCAGACAAGAACTAGGAATTGAAGCTTTCTTT,CASRQELGIEAFF
TRBJ1-5,TRBV7-8,TRBD1,.,TGTGCCAGCAGCTTAAGCCGGACAGGGGGCAGGAGCAATCAGCCCCAGCATTTT,CASSLSRTGGRSNQPQHF
TRBJ1-1,TRBV7-9,.,.,TGTGCCAGCAGCTTAGAGGCAGGGCCCAACACTGAAGCTTTCTTT,CASSLEAGPNTEAFF
TRBJ2-1,TRBV19,.,.,TGTGCCAGTAGGTGGAGCGGAGGCTCCTACAATGAGCAGTTCTTC,CASRWSGGSYNEQFF
TRBJ2-4,TRBV29-1,.,once,TGCAGCGCCTTGATAGCTTTAAAAAACATTCAGTACTTC,CSALIALKNIQYF
TRBJ2-1,TRBV9,.,.,TGTGCCAGCAGCTTAGGGGAGAGGCGAAGTGAGCAGTTCTTC,CASSLGERRSEQFF
TRBJ1-1,TRBV4-1,.,.,TGCGCCAGCAGCCAAGTCCAGACTGGGTATAACACTGAAGCTTTCTTT,CASSQVQTGYNTEAFF
TRBJ1-1,TRBV9,.,.,TGTGCCAGCAGCGTAGTGGGGGCTGGGACTGAAGCTTTCTTT,CASSVVGAGTEAFF
TRBJ2-3,TRBV14,.,.,TGTGCCAGCAGCCAGACAGTCACAGATACGCAGTATTTT,CASSQTVTDTQYF
TRBJ1-2,TRBV27,.,.,TGTGCCAGCAGAGACCTCAAAGACAGACACTATGGCTACACCTTC,CASRDLKDRHYGYTF
TRBJ2-1,TRBV5-6,TRBD2,.,TGTGCCAGCAGCTTGGGGGACGGGGGGTCCTACAATGAGCAGTTCTTC,CASSLGDGGSYNEQFF
TRBJ2-7,TRBV5-4,.,.,TGTGCCAGCAGCTTAAGGGGGGGCCCAACCTACGAGCAGTACTTC,CASSLRGGPTYEQYF